A single sample is the source of the 24 T cell receptor beta chains below, sequenced in a study of regulatory T cells in long-lasting Graves disease. The authors built TCR beta libraries using iRepertoire HTBI primers and Arm-PCR of CDR3 regions. From the multiplex PCR reads, TCRdb called clonotypes with MiXCR, one entry per CDR3 protein. The sample lists 400,000 to 500,000 distinct CDR3 sequences, roughly 23% occurring once. The time point denotes: persistent/refractory GD, antithyroid drugs over 5 years with positive TRAb. The TCR library was made from RNA extracted from PBMCs. The sequences come from peripheral blood mononuclear cells (PBMCs), collected when the disease was refractory, from a patient treated with antithyroid drugs. The receptors were gathered from a female donor with Graves disease.

V gene TRBV6-2 or TRBV6-3 combines with J gene TRBJ2-7, with D perhaps given as TRBD1 or TRBD2 (5 bases each). V shed 2 bases and J shed 4 bases, with 15 bases lying between them. Germline V lookup: CDR1 MNHEY, CDR2 SVGEGT. This CDR3 is built from 15 residues. This chain's CDR3 is CASSYGGGNFYEQYF. The CDR3 nucleotides read TGTGCCAGCAGTTACGGGGGTGGGAATTTTTACGAGCAGTACTTC.

There are many counts of this clonotype. The rearrangement joins TRBV28 to TRBJ2-7; 15 bases match TRBD2. This CDR3 is built from 19 residues. Germline CDR1 and CDR2: MDHEN and SYDVKM. The J segment lost 0 bases and the V segment lost 10 bases, leaving 16 bases of the junction unmatched. The CDR3 region has the DNA TGTGCCACTCGGGTAGTGTGGACTAGCGGGAGGGCGAGCTCCTACGAGCAGTACTTC. Residues: CATRVVWTSGRASSYEQYF.

This clonotype was counted a few times. The rearrangement uses TRBV5-1 and TRBJ1-1, with D possibly being TRBD1 (6 bases). This CDR3 has 17 amino acids. Germline-derived CDR1 and CDR2 are SGHRS and YFSETQ. With 4 bases removed from V and 0 bases from J, the gap between germline ends came to 19 bases. CDR3 sequence reads: CASSPADSGRMNTEAFF. The CDR3 DNA is TGCGCCAGCAGCCCGGCGGACAGTGGGAGGATGAACACTGAAGCTTTCTTT.

This clonotype was recorded at least ten times. V is TRBV30 and J is TRBJ2-6; D remains ambiguous. This CDR3 is 14 amino acids long. Deletions cut 0 bases from V and 0 bases from J, with 3 bases between. From germline, CDR1 is GTSNPN and CDR2 SVGIG (reference sequence). CDR3 coding DNA: TGTGCCTGGAGTGTCGGCTCTGGGGCCAACGTCCTGACTTTC. Translation gives CAWSVGSGANVLTF.

The chain links TRBV18 to TRBJ2-7; possibly TRBD2 for D (5 bases). This CDR3 has 14 amino acids. Germline CDR1 is KGHSH and CDR2 is LQKENI. Trimming removed 3 bases at V and 2 bases at J, with 11 bases between. In nucleotides, the CDR3 is TGTGCCAGCTCACCGCTCGGGGAAACCTACGAGCAGTACTTC. This gives the protein CASSPLGETYEQYF.

In its sample, this clonotype was seen many times. This sequence joins TRBV28 and TRBJ1-4, with D uncertain. The CDR3 consists of 15 residues. Germline CDR1 reads MDHEN; CDR2 reads SYDVKM. With 8 bases removed from V and 0 bases from J, the gap between germline ends came to 13 bases. This chain's CDR3 is CASGVRTATNEKLFF. The CDR3 nucleotides read TGTGCCAGCGGAGTCAGGACTGCAACTAATGAAAAACTGTTTTTT. Full variable domain (outside the CDR3, taken from reference TRBV28 and TRBJ1-4): DVKVTQSSRYLVKRTGEKVFLECVQDMDHENMFWYRQDPGLGLRLIYFSYDVKMKEKGDIPEGYSVSREKKERFSLILESASTNQTSMYLCASGVRTATNEKLFFGSGTQLSVL.

The sample holds many counts of this clonotype. CDR3 sequence (DNA): TGCGCCAGCAGCCCCTCCGTTGCGAACACTGAAGCTTTCTTT. This gives the protein CASSPSVANTEAFF. The chain couples TRBV5-1 to TRBJ1-1; D not certain. CDR1 is SGHRS, CDR2 YFSETQ, per germline. This CDR3 has 14 residues. Trimming stripped 4 bases from V and 1 base from J, with 11 bases between. The full variable domain, rest sourced from reference TRBV5-1 and TRBJ1-1, is KAGVTQTPRYLIKTRGQQVTLSCSPISGHRSVSWYQQTPGQGLQFLFEYFSETQRNKGNFPGRFSGRQFSNSRSEMNVSTLELGDSALYLCASSPSVANTEAFFGQGTRLTVV.

In the case of this clonotype: This may arise from a read error, as a much more abundant clone is one base away. The chain combines TRBV6-1 with TRBJ2-7; possible D gene TRBD1, 5 bases. The CDR3 spans 14 residues. Germline V lookup: CDR1 MNHNS, CDR2 SASEGT. CDR3 coding DNA: TGTGGCAGCAGTGCAAGACAGCTTGTGATGGAGCAGTACTTC. It is translated as CGSSARQLVMEQYF.

This clonotype appeared a few times. The chain has TRBV20-1 and TRBJ2-7; tentative D call: TRBD2 (5 bases). Trimming left V 1 base short and J 2 bases short, with 12 bases between. Germline V gene sequence: CDR1 DFQATT, CDR2 SNEGSKA (reference sequence). The CDR3 consists of 14 residues. The CDR3 loop is CSARVDSVAYEQYF. The CDR3 DNA is TGCAGTGCTAGAGTTGATAGCGTCGCCTACGAGCAGTACTTC.

The table lists this clonotype with a few counts. The gene calls are TRBV9 and TRBJ2-1, with a weak D call TRBD2 (5 bases). CDR3 length equals 14 residues. Germline V gene sequence: CDR1 SGDLS, CDR2 YYNGEE. Trimming cost V 4 bases and J 6 bases, with 14 bases left between them. CDR3: CASSYGRLANEQFF. In DNA form, the CDR3 reads TGTGCCAGCAGCTACGGACGCCTAGCCAATGAGCAGTTCTTC.

The genes are TRBV5-1 and TRBJ2-7; a weak D match, TRBD2 (6 bases). Looked up from germline, CDR1 is SGHRS and CDR2 is YFSETQ. Trimming took 0 bases from V and 2 from J, leaving 12 bases between them. The CDR3 covers 15 residues. The CDR3 loop reads CASSLADGSPYEQYF. In DNA form, the CDR3 reads TGCGCCAGCAGCTTGGCCGACGGGAGCCCCTACGAGCAGTACTTC. Full variable domain (missing parts from reference TRBV5-1 and TRBJ2-7): KAGVTQTPRYLIKTRGQQVTLSCSPISGHRSVSWYQQTPGQGLQFLFEYFSETQRNKGNFPGRFSGRQFSNSRSEMNVSTLELGDSALYLCASSLADGSPYEQYFGPGTRLTVT.

The chain is built from TRBV20-1 and TRBJ1-5; D might be TRBD1 (6 bases). CDR1 and CDR2 from the germline V gene are DFQATT and SNEGSKA (reference sequence). The V end was cut by 3 bases, the J end by 1 base, with 19 bases between. This CDR3 has 17 amino acids. CDR3 amino acids: CSASRDIIGWSNQPQHF. Here the CDR3 DNA reads TGCAGTGCTAGTCGGGACATTATTGGGTGGAGCAATCAGCCCCAGCATTTT.

DNA of the CDR3: TGTGCCAGCAGCATAAGGCGGAGCACTGAAGCTTTCTTT. Its translation: CASSIRRSTEAFF. The chain has TRBV28 and TRBJ1-1; D is unclear. Between the trimmed V and J ends, which lost 6 bases and 4 bases, there was a span of 12 bases. The CDR3 is 13 residues long. The V gene's germline CDR1 is MDHEN and CDR2 SYDVKM.

This clonotype came up many times. This chain links TRBV6-1 with TRBJ2-5, with 8 bases that match TRBD2. Looked up from germline, CDR1 is MNHNS and CDR2 is SASEGT. Losses at the gene ends were 5 bases for V and 3 bases for J; bases not matched to a gene: 5. This CDR3 is built from 14 residues. This CDR3 reads CASSSPGGEETQYF. The CDR3 DNA follows: TGTGCCAGCAGTAGCCCGGGGGGGGAAGAGACCCAGTACTTC.

This clonotype was counted a few times. The CDR3 DNA reads TGTGCCAGCAGCCACGTCCGGGGGACTACATCTGGGAACACTGAAGCTTTCTTT. Translation: CASSHVRGTTSGNTEAFF. The J gene is TRBJ1-1, the V gene TRBV7-9, with a weak D call TRBD1 (5 bases). Looked up from germline, CDR1 is SEHNR and CDR2 is FQNEAQ (reference sequence). The V and J ends lost 5 bases and 1 base respectively, with 23 bases between them. The CDR3 loop spans 18 amino acids.

Only a few counts were recorded for this clonotype. The V gene is TRBV29-1, the J gene TRBJ2-2; D might be TRBD2 (5 bases). Trimming removed 8 bases from V and 5 bases from J, with 15 bases in between. Germline CDR1 reads SQVTM; CDR2 reads ANQGSEA. CDR3 length: 13 amino acids. The CDR3 nucleotides read TGCAGCACCGGGAAGGGCGATACCGGGGAGCTGTTTTTT. This translates into CSTGKGDTGELFF.

In the case of this clonotype: At one boundary the junction diverges from the germline segment, which might be a read error. The V and J genes are TRBV9 and TRBJ2-1; D might be TRBD1 or TRBD2, each matching 5 bases. The CDR3 extends over 13 amino acids. The germline CDR1 and CDR2 sequences are SGDLS and YYNGEE. The CDR3 DNA reads TGCGCCAGCAGCTGGGGGACCGATAATGAGCAGTTCTTC. Translation gives CASSWGTDNEQFF.

In this sample, this clonotype turned up a few times. The chain employs TRBV20-1 and TRBJ2-7; TRBD2 matches at 12 bases. After removal of 5 bases from V and 3 bases from J, the junction contained 11 bases not matched to a gene. Germline V gene data show CDR1 as DFQATT and CDR2 as SNEGSKA (reference sequence). CDR3 length: 16 amino acids. CDR3 nucleotides: TGCAGTGCTGAGTTGGGTCAACTAGCGGGAGGCTACGAGCAGTACTTC. This sequence encodes CSAELGQLAGGYEQYF.

The V call is TRBV4-1, the J call TRBJ2-7, with 8 bases lining up with TRBD1. From germline, CDR1 is MGHRA and CDR2 YSYEKL. This CDR3 is built from 16 residues. V trimming: 4 bases; J trimming: 0 bases; junction bases outside the gene matches: 8. The CDR3 region has the DNA TGCGCCAGCAGCCTAGCCTCCGGGACAGGCTCCTACGAGCAGTACTTC. Residues: CASSLASGTGSYEQYF.

The V call is TRBV2, the J call TRBJ1-1; no firm D call. V was cut by 4 bases and J by 6 bases, with 3 bases left in between. CDR3 length equals 10 residues. CDR1 is SNHLY, CDR2 FYNNEI, per germline. The CDR3, as DNA: TGTGCCAGCAGTGTAGCTGAAGCTTTCTTT. This translates into CASSVAEAFF.

This clonotype occurred many times. The chain uses TRBV28 and TRBJ1-2, with 8 positions matching TRBD1. The CDR3 covers 14 residues. Trimming removed 6 bases from V and 2 bases from J; junction bases left unmatched: 5. CDR1 and CDR2 (germline): MDHEN, SYDVKM. The CDR3 sequence is CASSLTGENYGYTF. CDR3 DNA: TGTGCCAGCAGCTTGACAGGGGAAAACTATGGCTACACCTTC.

This clonotype was seen repeatedly, ten times or more. This chain's CDR3 is CASSDNSFYEQYF. DNA of the CDR3: TGTGCCAGCAGTGATAACAGCTTCTACGAGCAGTACTTC. The V call is TRBV2, the J call TRBJ2-7; no reliable D call. The CDR3 contains 13 residues. Germline CDR1 SNHLY, CDR2 FYNNEI. V was pared by 3 bases and J by 3 bases, with 9 bases between.

The V and J genes are TRBV5-6 and TRBJ2-3; TRBD2 matches at 8 bases. The ends lost 0 bases at V and 6 bases at J; junction bases unmatched: 9. This CDR3 is built from 16 residues. CDR1 is SGHDT and CDR2 is YYEEEE in the germline V gene. The CDR3 DNA sequence: TGTGCCAGCAGCTTGGGTAGCGGGGACATTCTGGATACGCAGTATTTT. Encoded protein: CASSLGSGDILDTQYF.

This chain uses TRBV20-1 with TRBJ1-5, with 9 positions matching TRBD1. The germline V gene has CDR1 DFQATT and CDR2 SNEGSKA (reference sequence). CDR3 length equals 14 residues. With 3 bases clipped from V and 7 bases from J, the junction kept 7 bases outside the gene matches. The CDR3, as DNA: TGCAGTGCTAGGCCGGGACAGGGTGGACAGCCCCAGCATTTT. Translating it yields CSARPGQGGQPQHF.